The source of this TCR beta chain is a study of PD-L1 blockade in urothelial cancer. Study information: Dosed intravenously at 1,200 mg every 3 weeks, atezolizumab was initiated by patients around 2014. About 85% of the 29 patients were males with bladder-origin urothelial cancer. Blood-derived samples held a median about 130,000 T cells.

This clone came up once. Described time point: pretreatment peripheral blood. Urothelial carcinoma affected the patients, and it was locally advanced or metastatic. TCRdb keeps only in-frame clones here, not all; method: immunoSEQ multiplex PCR. The data show roughly 49,000 clones, with 70% to 90% seen just once and roughly 22% held by the top ten. Trimming shortened V by 4 bases and J by 0 bases, and 15 bases separated the two germline ends. Germline CDR1 and CDR2: MNHNY and SVGAGI (reference sequence). This CDR3 is 16 amino acids long. This TCR derives from a man in his sixties with urothelial cancer. V is TRBV6-6 and J is TRBJ2-5; D perhaps matches TRBD2 (7 bases). The source was PBMCs, collected around atezolizumab (anti-PD-L1) treatment. Written as DNA, the CDR3 is TGTGCCAGCAGTTCTTGGTGGGAGGGGGACCAAGAGACCCAGTACTTC. Amino acids: CASSSWWEGDQETQYF.